This T cell receptor beta chain was sequenced in a study of beta chain features in type 1 diabetes. General study findings and limits: At VDJ recombination sites, type 1 diabetes patients had fewer insertions and more deleted nucleotides. Shortening of TCRB CDR3s, moderate but significant, appeared in all four CD4+ subsets of Type 1 diabetes patients.

Germline V lookup: CDR1 SSHAT, CDR2 FNYEAQ (reference sequence). The CDR3 runs to 12 residues. Note on this clone: Its antigen remains unknown. The junction does not match germline at one end; this may be a read error.

The authors reverse transcribed all of the isolated RNA, so sequencing captured expressed TCRB transcripts. TCRdb's table, derived via immunoSEQ multiplex PCR, lists solely in-frame clones and lacks some. The sample yields hundreds of thousands of clones, over 12% seen once. The chain combines TRBV7-7 with TRBJ2-5; the D is unclear. The sample comprised naive CD4+ T cells from blood. This clonotype originated in a young man with type 1 diabetes. This CDR3 is CASSPWSETQYF. The CDR3 nucleotides are TGTGCTAGCAGCCCTTGGAGCGAGACCCAGTACTTC.